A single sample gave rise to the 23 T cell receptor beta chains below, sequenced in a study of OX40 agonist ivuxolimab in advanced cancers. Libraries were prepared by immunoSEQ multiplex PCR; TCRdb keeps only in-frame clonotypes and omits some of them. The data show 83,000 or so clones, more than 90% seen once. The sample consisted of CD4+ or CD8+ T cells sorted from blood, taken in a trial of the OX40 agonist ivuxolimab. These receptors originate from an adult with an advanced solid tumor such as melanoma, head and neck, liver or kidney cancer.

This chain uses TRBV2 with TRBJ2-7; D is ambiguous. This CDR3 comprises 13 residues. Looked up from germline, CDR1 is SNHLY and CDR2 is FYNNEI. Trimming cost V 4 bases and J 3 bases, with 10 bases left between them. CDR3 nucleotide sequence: TGTGCCAGCAGTGGCGGTGGGTACTACGAGCAGTACTTC. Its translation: CASSGGGYYEQYF.

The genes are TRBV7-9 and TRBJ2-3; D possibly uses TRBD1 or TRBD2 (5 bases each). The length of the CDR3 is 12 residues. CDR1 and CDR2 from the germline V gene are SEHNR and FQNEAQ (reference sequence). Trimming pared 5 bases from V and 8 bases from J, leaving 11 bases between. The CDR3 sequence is CASSPTRGTQYF. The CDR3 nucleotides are TGTGCCAGCAGCCCGACGAGGGGTACGCAGTATTTT.

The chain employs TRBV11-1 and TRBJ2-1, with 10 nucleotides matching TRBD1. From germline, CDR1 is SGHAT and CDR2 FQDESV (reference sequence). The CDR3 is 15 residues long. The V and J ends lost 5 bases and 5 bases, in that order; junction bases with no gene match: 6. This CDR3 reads CASSARDRGDNEQFF. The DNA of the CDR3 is TGTGCCAGCAGCGCCCGGGACAGGGGTGACAATGAGCAGTTCTTC.

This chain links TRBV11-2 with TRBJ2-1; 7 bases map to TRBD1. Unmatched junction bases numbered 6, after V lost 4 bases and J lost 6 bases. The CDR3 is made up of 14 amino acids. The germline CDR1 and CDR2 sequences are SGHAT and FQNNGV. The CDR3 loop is CASSSRQGINEQFF. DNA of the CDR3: TGTGCCAGCAGCTCACGACAGGGTATCAATGAGCAGTTCTTC. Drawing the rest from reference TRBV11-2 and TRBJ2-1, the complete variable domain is EAGVAQSPRYKIIEKRQSVAFWCNPISGHATLYWYQQILGQGPKLLIQFQNNGVVDDSQLPKDRFSAERLKGVDSTLKIQPAKLEDSAVYLCASSSRQGINEQFFGPGTRLTVL.

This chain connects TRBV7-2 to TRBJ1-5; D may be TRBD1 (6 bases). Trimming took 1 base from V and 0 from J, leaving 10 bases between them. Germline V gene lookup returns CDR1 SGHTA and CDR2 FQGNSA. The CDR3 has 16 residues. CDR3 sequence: CASSLEQGDSNQPQHF. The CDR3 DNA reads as TGTGCCAGCAGCTTAGAACAGGGAGATAGCAATCAGCCCCAGCATTTT.

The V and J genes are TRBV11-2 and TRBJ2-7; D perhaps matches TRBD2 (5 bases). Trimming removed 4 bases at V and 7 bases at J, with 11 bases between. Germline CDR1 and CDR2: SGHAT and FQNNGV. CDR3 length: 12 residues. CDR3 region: CASSYLRGEQYF. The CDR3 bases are TGTGCCAGCAGCTACCTCCGAGGGGAGCAGTACTTC. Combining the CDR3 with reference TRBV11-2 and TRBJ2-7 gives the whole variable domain EAGVAQSPRYKIIEKRQSVAFWCNPISGHATLYWYQQILGQGPKLLIQFQNNGVVDDSQLPKDRFSAERLKGVDSTLKIQPAKLEDSAVYLCASSYLRGEQYFGPGTRLTVT.

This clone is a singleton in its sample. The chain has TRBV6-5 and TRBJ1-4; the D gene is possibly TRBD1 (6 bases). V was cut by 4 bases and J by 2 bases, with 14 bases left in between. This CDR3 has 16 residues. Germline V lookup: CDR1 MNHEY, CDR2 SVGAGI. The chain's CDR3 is CASSLQGYGTNEKLFF. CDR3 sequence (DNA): TGTGCCAGCAGTTTACAGGGTTATGGCACTAATGAAAAACTGTTTTTT.

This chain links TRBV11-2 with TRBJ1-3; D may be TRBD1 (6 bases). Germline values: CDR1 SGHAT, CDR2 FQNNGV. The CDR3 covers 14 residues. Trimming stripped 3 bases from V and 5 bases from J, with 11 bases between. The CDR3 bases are TGTGCCAGCAGCTTTCAGGGGCTCAGAAACACCATATATTTT. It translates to CASSFQGLRNTIYF.

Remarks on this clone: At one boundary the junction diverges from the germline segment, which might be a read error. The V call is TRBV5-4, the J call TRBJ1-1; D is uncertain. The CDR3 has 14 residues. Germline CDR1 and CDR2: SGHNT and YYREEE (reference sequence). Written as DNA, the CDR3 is TGCGCCAGCAGCCAATTCCAGGTTAGCACTGAAGCTTTCTTT. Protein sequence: CASSQFQVSTEAFF.

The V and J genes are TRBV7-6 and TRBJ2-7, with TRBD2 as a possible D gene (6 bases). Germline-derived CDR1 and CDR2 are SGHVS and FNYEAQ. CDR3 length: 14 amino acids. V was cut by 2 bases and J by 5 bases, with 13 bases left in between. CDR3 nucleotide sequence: TGTGCCAGCAGCTTATCGGGAGTTTCTAACGAGCAGTACTTC. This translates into CASSLSGVSNEQYF.

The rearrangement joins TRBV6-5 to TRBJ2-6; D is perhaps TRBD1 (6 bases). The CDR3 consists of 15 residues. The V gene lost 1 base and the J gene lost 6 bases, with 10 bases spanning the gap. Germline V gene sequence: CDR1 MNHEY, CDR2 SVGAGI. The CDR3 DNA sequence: TGTGCCAGCAGTTACTTCAGGGGCAAGGCCAACGTCCTGACTTTC. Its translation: CASSYFRGKANVLTF.

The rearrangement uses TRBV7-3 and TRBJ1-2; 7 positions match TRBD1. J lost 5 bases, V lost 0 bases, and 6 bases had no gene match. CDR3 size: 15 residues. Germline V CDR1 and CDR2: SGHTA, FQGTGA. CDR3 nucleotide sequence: TGTGCCAGCAGCTTAACCCGGACAGGAATGTATGGCTACACCTTC. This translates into CASSLTRTGMYGYTF.

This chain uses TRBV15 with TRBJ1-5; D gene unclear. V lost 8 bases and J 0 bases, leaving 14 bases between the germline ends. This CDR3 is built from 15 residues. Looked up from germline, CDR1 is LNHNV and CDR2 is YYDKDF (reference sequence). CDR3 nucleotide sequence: TGTGCCACCGCCCCAGCGTGGTATAGCAATCAGCCCCAGCATTTT. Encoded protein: CATAPAWYSNQPQHF.

CDR3 nucleotides: TGTGCCAGCAGCCTAGACCGCTACAATGAGCAGTTCTTC. Protein: CASSLDRYNEQFF. V and J are TRBV7-3 and TRBJ2-1; unclear D gene. CDR1 is SGHTA, CDR2 FQGTGA, per germline. The CDR3 is made up of 13 amino acids. V shed 5 bases and J shed 3 bases, with 8 bases lying between them. The variable domain in full, with the rest retrieved from reference TRBV7-3 and TRBJ2-1, is GAGVSQTPSNKVTEKGKYVELRCDPISGHTALYWYRQSLGQGPEFLIYFQGTGAADDSGLPNDRFFAVRPEGSVSTLKIQRTERGDSAVYLCASSLDRYNEQFFGPGTRLTVL.

CDR3 residues: CARLPGLATTGELFF. In nucleotides, the CDR3 is TGTGCCAGATTACCGGGACTAGCCACCACCGGGGAGCTGTTTTTT. The V call is TRBV28, the J call TRBJ2-2; 9 bases are shared with TRBD2. Germline CDR1 is MDHEN and CDR2 is SYDVKM. CDR3 length equals 15 residues. Trimming took 9 bases from V and 4 from J; bases not matched to a gene: 9.

The CDR3 loop reads CAITPQGSLEQYF. For the CDR3, the DNA is TGCGCCATCACACCTCAAGGGTCACTCGAGCAGTACTTC. The V call is TRBV10-2, the J call TRBJ2-5; no reliable D call. The DNA end is a closer match to TRBJ2-7, so the J assignment may be wrong. The CDR3 extends over 13 amino acids. Germline CDR1 WSHSY, CDR2 SAAADI.

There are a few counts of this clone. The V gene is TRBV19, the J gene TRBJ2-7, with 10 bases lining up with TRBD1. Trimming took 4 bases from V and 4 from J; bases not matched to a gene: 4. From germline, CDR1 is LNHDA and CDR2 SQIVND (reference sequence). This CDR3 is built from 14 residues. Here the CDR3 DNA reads TGTGCCAGTAGTAGACGACAGGGGGCGTACGAGCAGTACTTC. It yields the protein CASSRRQGAYEQYF.

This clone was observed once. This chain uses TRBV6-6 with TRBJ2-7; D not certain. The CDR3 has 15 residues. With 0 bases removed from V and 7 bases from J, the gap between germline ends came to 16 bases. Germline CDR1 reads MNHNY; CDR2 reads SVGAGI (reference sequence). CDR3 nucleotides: TGTGCCAGCAGTTACTCGAACTTATGGGCCTCGGAGCAGTACTTC. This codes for CASSYSNLWASEQYF.

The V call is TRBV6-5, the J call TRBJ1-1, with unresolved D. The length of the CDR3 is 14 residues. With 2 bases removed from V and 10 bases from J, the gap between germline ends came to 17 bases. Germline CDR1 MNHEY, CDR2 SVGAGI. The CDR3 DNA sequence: TGTGCCAGCAGTTACGATTATTCTGAAGCCGGAGCTTTCTTT. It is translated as CASSYDYSEAGAFF.

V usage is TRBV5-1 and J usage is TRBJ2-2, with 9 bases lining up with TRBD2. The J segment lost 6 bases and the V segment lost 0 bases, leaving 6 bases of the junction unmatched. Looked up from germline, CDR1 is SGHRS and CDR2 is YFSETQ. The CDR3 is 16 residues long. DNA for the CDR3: TGCGCCAGCAGCTTGGGGCCTAGCGGGATTTCCGGGGAGCTGTTTTTT. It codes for CASSLGPSGISGELFF.

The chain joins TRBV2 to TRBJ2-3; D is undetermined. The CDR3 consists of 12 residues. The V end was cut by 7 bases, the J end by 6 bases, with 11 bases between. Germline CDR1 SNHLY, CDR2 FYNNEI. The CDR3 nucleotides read TGTGCCAGCAATCCCACCGGGGATACGCAGTATTTT. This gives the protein CASNPTGDTQYF.

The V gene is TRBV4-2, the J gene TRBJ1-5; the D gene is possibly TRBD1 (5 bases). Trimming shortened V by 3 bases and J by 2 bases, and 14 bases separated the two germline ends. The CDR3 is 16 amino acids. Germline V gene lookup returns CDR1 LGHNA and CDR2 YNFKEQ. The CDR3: CASSQQGTGGNQPQHF. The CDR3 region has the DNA TGTGCCAGCAGCCAGCAGGGTACCGGAGGCAATCAGCCCCAGCATTTT.

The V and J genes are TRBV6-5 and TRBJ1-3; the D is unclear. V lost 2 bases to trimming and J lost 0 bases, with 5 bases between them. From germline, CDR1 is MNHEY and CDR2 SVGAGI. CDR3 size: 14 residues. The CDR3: CASSYTDSGNTIYF. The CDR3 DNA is TGTGCCAGCAGTTACACCGACTCTGGAAACACCATATATTTT.